Following are 31 T cell receptor beta chains from one sample sequenced in a study of cytomegalovirus exposure and HLA in healthy donors. Primers: 60 Vbeta forward and 13 Jbeta reverse. Profiled with immunoSEQ multiplex PCR; TCRdb holds only in-frame clones, not every one. This sample yields 150,000 to 200,000 clones, of which about 72% are seen a single time; 2% to 3% belongs to the top ten. Sequencing was performed on PBMCs. The receptors stem from a human donor in good health.

The rearrangement joins TRBV7-9 to TRBJ2-3; a possible D gene is TRBD2 (6 bases). The CDR3 is made up of 15 amino acids. Trimming removed 5 bases from V and 1 base from J, with 13 bases in between. Germline V gene data show CDR1 as SEHNR and CDR2 as FQNEAQ (reference sequence). The CDR3, as DNA: TGTGCCAGCAGCGCACCGGGACTGGGCACAGATACGCAGTATTTT. It yields the protein CASSAPGLGTDTQYF.

The V call is TRBV9, the J call TRBJ1-5; maybe TRBD1 (5 bases). The CDR3 is 14 amino acids. CDR1 is SGDLS, CDR2 YYNGEE, per germline. The V end lost 0 bases, the J end lost 3 bases, and 7 bases lay between the germline ends. Here the CDR3 reads CASSVGQNNQPQHF. The CDR3 nucleotides read TGTGCCAGCAGCGTAGGACAGAACAATCAGCCCCAGCATTTT. The full variable domain, completed using reference TRBV9 and TRBJ1-5, is DSGVTQTPKHLITATGQRVTLRCSPRSGDLSVYWYQQSLDQGLQFLIQYYNGEERAKGNILERFSAQQFPDLHSELNLSSLELGDSALYFCASSVGQNNQPQHFGDGTRLSIL.

This clone was seen only once. In DNA form, the CDR3 reads TGTGCCAGCAGCGTAGAAGACAGCCTGGGCTATGGCTACACCTTC. This encodes CASSVEDSLGYGYTF. The chain employs TRBV9 and TRBJ1-2; tentative D call: TRBD1 (5 bases). The CDR3 totals 15 residues. V was trimmed by 0 bases and J by 4 bases, leaving 13 bases between them. From germline, CDR1 is SGDLS and CDR2 YYNGEE.

The rearrangement links TRBV4-1 to TRBJ1-2; TRBD1 is a possible D gene (5 bases). The CDR3 runs to 16 residues. Trimming left V 5 bases short and J 4 bases short, with 20 bases between. In germline, CDR1 is MGHRA, CDR2 YSYEKL. CDR3 coding DNA: TGCGCCAGCAGCTTAAATTCAGGGTCCGACCTCTATGGCTACACCTTC. It is translated as CASSLNSGSDLYGYTF.

The chain joins TRBV7-8 to TRBJ2-3, with 12 bases matching TRBD2. Germline CDR1 is SGHVS and CDR2 is FQNEAQ. Trimming took 3 bases from V and 2 from J; bases not matched to a gene: 12. CDR3 size: 19 residues. CDR3 sequence: CASSLIRVLAGGLTDTQYF. CDR3 DNA: TGTGCCAGCAGCTTGATCAGGGTTCTAGCGGGGGGGCTCACAGATACGCAGTATTTT.

This clone was detected once. The chain couples TRBV9 to TRBJ1-2; TRBD1 is a possible D gene (6 bases). Trimming shortened V by 3 bases and J by 1 base, and 10 bases separated the two germline ends. The CDR3 runs to 14 residues. Germline CDR1 reads SGDLS; CDR2 reads YYNGEE. The CDR3 protein is CASSGGQINYGYTF. In nucleotides, the CDR3 is TGTGCCAGCAGCGGAGGACAGATTAACTATGGCTACACCTTC. Using reference TRBV9 and TRBJ1-2 for the parts outside the CDR3, the full variable domain is DSGVTQTPKHLITATGQRVTLRCSPRSGDLSVYWYQQSLDQGLQFLIQYYNGEERAKGNILERFSAQQFPDLHSELNLSSLELGDSALYFCASSGGQINYGYTFGSGTRLTVV.

This clone appeared once. The chain links TRBV4-3 to TRBJ2-5; no clear D gene. Germline V gene data show CDR1 as LGHNA and CDR2 as YSLEER. Trimming pared 0 bases from V and 5 bases from J, leaving 10 bases between. The CDR3 is 14 amino acids. CDR3 region: CASSQDYGKETQYF. The CDR3 coding sequence is TGCGCCAGCAGCCAAGATTATGGCAAGGAGACCCAGTACTTC.

DNA of the CDR3: TGTGCCTGGAGTGTAACGGGGGAAAAACTGTTTTTT. Translated, it gives CAWSVTGEKLFF. This chain links TRBV30 with TRBJ1-4; no clear D gene. V was trimmed by 0 bases and J by 8 bases, leaving 7 bases between them. CDR3 length: 12 amino acids. Per germline, CDR1 GTSNPN and CDR2 SVGIG (reference sequence).

V is TRBV27 and J is TRBJ1-2, with D possibly matching TRBD1 (5 bases). CDR3 length: 14 residues. In germline, CDR1 is MNHEY, CDR2 SMNVEV (reference sequence). The V and J ends lost 6 bases and 4 bases respectively, with 15 bases between them. CDR3 sequence: CASRNPQGSYGYTF. CDR3 DNA: TGTGCCAGCAGGAACCCTCAGGGATCCTATGGCTACACCTTC.

This chain joins TRBV7-9 and TRBJ2-1, with D perhaps matching TRBD1 (5 bases). Deletions cut 6 bases from V and 5 bases from J, with 20 bases between. Germline assignment: CDR1 SEHNR and CDR2 FQNEAQ (reference sequence). The CDR3 length is 16 residues. CDR3 loop: CASSLGLGVTNNEQFF. In nucleotides, the CDR3 is TGTGCCAGCAGTCTAGGGTTAGGGGTGACCAACAATGAGCAGTTCTTC.

A remark on this clone: The germline gene is not matched at one end of the junction; a read error may be the cause. This rearrangement joins TRBV4-3 to TRBJ1-2; D unclear. The CDR3 is 15 residues long. Germline assignment: CDR1 LGHNA and CDR2 YSLEER. CDR3 coding DNA: TGCGCCAGCAGCCAAGCGACGAATAGCAACTATGGCCACACCTTC. Its translation is CASSQATNSNYGHTF.

This chain uses TRBV19 with TRBJ2-7; TRBD2 might be the D (6 bases). The length of the CDR3 is 13 residues. The V gene's germline CDR1 is LNHDA and CDR2 SQIVND (reference sequence). V dropped 10 bases and J dropped 5 bases, with 18 bases sitting between them. The CDR3 region is CATSVRRVDEQYF. The CDR3 DNA reads as TGTGCCACTAGCGTCAGGAGGGTGGACGAGCAGTACTTC.

The J gene is TRBJ2-5, the V gene TRBV2; no definite D call. V was cut by 6 bases and J by 5 bases, with 7 bases left in between. Germline CDR1 is SNHLY and CDR2 is FYNNEI. The CDR3 covers 11 residues. The DNA of the CDR3 is TGTGCCAGCAGGGGCGAGGAGACCCAGTACTTC. This codes for CASRGEETQYF.

The rearrangement links TRBV5-4 to TRBJ1-5, with TRBD1 matching 8 bases. Trimming removed 4 bases from V and 6 bases from J; junction bases left unmatched: 3. Germline CDR1 SGHNT, CDR2 YYREEE (reference sequence). The CDR3 loop spans 13 amino acids. The chain's CDR3 is CASSIDRGQPQHF. The CDR3 DNA sequence: TGTGCCAGCAGCATCGACAGGGGTCAGCCCCAGCATTTT.

The genes are TRBV28 and TRBJ1-5; no reliable D call. The germline CDR1 and CDR2 sequences are MDHEN and SYDVKM. This CDR3 has 14 amino acids. The V end was cut by 3 bases, the J end by 0 bases, with 6 bases between. The CDR3, as DNA: TGTGCCAGCAGTTTCGTCGGTAGCAATCAGCCCCAGCATTTT. This sequence encodes CASSFVGSNQPQHF.

The CDR3 here is CASSPLPTGGEKLFF. CDR3 nucleotides: TGTGCCAGCAGCCCTTTGCCGACGGGAGGAGAAAAACTGTTTTTT. The J gene is TRBJ1-4, the V gene TRBV7-9; D is uncertain. The CDR3 sequence is 15 residues long. Germline CDR1 reads SEHNR; CDR2 reads FQNEAQ (reference sequence). Between the trimmed V and J ends, which lost 5 bases and 8 bases, there was a span of 18 bases.

Only a few counts were recorded for this clone. The chain combines TRBV30 with TRBJ1-1; the D is unclear. V was trimmed by 1 base and J by 1 base, leaving 13 bases between them. The CDR3 has 15 residues. CDR1 and CDR2 from the germline V gene are GTSNPN and SVGIG (reference sequence). CDR3 in amino acids: CAWSANSPTNTEAFF. The CDR3, as DNA: TGTGCCTGGAGTGCTAACTCACCCACGAACACTGAAGCTTTCTTT.

V and J are TRBV6-1 and TRBJ2-5, with TRBD1 identical over 8 bases. Germline V gene data show CDR1 as MNHNS and CDR2 as SASEGT. Trimming at V came to 6 bases and at J to 4 bases, leaving 7 bases not matched to a gene. There are 14 residues in the CDR3. This chain's CDR3 is CASRLTGVGETQYF. For the CDR3, the DNA is TGTGCCAGCAGACTGACAGGGGTCGGAGAGACCCAGTACTTC.

The DNA for the CDR3 is TGTGCCAGCAGCACAGCATCCTCTGGAAACACCATATATTTT. This encodes CASSTASSGNTIYF. V usage is TRBV7-9 and J usage is TRBJ1-3; the D is unclear. CDR3 length equals 14 residues. V was shortened by 5 bases and J by 0 bases, with 8 bases between the two germline ends. Germline V lookup: CDR1 SEHNR, CDR2 FQNEAQ (reference sequence). The variable domain in full, completed from reference TRBV7-9 and TRBJ1-3, reads DTGVSQNPRHKITKRGQNVTFRCDPISEHNRLYWYRQTLGQGPEFLTYFQNEAQLEKSRLLSDRFSAERPKGSFSTLEIQRTEQGDSAMYLCASSTASSGNTIYFGEGSWLTVV.

V and J are TRBV6-1 and TRBJ2-7, with D perhaps TRBD2 (7 bases). Germline CDR1 and CDR2: MNHNS and SASEGT. V was clipped by 6 bases and J by 5 bases, with 20 bases between them. The CDR3 is 15 residues long. The CDR3 DNA reads as TGTGCCAGCAGCGGAGGGGGGGAAGAGGTCCACGAGCAGTACTTC. Its translation: CASSGGGEEVHEQYF.

The chain is built from TRBV25-1 and TRBJ2-3, with D hard to call. CDR3 length equals 12 residues. CDR1 is MGHDK, CDR2 SYGVNS, per germline. V was clipped by 6 bases and J by 1 base, with 5 bases between them. The CDR3 sequence is CASRPGTDTQYF. For the CDR3, the DNA is TGTGCCAGCAGACCGGGCACAGATACGCAGTATTTT.

The genes are TRBV27 and TRBJ1-5; D perhaps matches TRBD1 (5 bases). The CDR3 runs to 17 residues. From germline, CDR1 is MNHEY and CDR2 SMNVEV (reference sequence). V was trimmed by 4 bases and J by 3 bases, leaving 19 bases between them. DNA of the CDR3: TGTGCCAGCAGTTGGAGGGGAACTAAAATAGTCAATCAGCCCCAGCATTTT. Its protein is CASSWRGTKIVNQPQHF.

This chain joins TRBV5-1 and TRBJ1-5; TRBD1 matches 7 bases. There are 16 residues in the CDR3. The germline V gene has CDR1 SGHRS and CDR2 YFSETQ. V shed 6 bases, J shed 0 bases, and the junction held 9 bases outside the gene matches. The DNA for the CDR3 is TGCGCCAGCATCCTACAGGGGCGACATAGCAATCAGCCCCAGCATTTT. It specifies CASILQGRHSNQPQHF.

The chain employs TRBV19 and TRBJ2-2; 8 bases match TRBD1. J was trimmed by 7 bases and V by 3 bases; bases with no gene match: 7. This CDR3 region has 15 residues. The germline V gene encodes CDR1 LNHDA and CDR2 SQIVND (reference sequence). The CDR3 region is CASSIQGAHSGELFF. CDR3 nucleotides: TGTGCCAGTAGTATCCAGGGGGCGCATAGCGGGGAGCTGTTTTTT.

The sample holds one count of this clone. The J gene is TRBJ1-2, the V gene TRBV5-4; TRBD1 matches 7 bases. V dropped 4 bases and J dropped 4; count of bases not matched to a gene: 13. The CDR3 has 16 residues. Germline V CDR1 and CDR2: SGHNT, YYREEE (reference sequence). CDR3 coding DNA: TGTGCCAGCAGCCCCGACCTAGGGGGCACTGGCTATGGCTACACCTTC. The encoded protein is CASSPDLGGTGYGYTF. The whole variable domain, remainder taken from reference TRBV5-4 and TRBJ1-2, is ETGVTQSPTHLIKTRGQQVTLRCSSQSGHNTVSWYQQALGQGPQFIFQYYREEENGRGNFPPRFSGLQFPNYSSELNVNALELDDSALYLCASSPDLGGTGYGYTFGSGTRLTVV.

This clone was observed a single time. This chain uses TRBV9 with TRBJ2-1; 9 bases match TRBD2. Germline values: CDR1 SGDLS, CDR2 YYNGEE. The length of the CDR3 is 18 residues. With V trimmed by 0 bases and J by 0 bases, 7 bases remained unmatched. The CDR3 nucleotides read TGTGCCAGCAGCGTAGAGGGGCGGGGGGGCACCTCCTACAATGAGCAGTTCTTC. It is translated as CASSVEGRGGTSYNEQFF. Complete variable domain (other parts from reference TRBV9 and TRBJ2-1): DSGVTQTPKHLITATGQRVTLRCSPRSGDLSVYWYQQSLDQGLQFLIQYYNGEERAKGNILERFSAQQFPDLHSELNLSSLELGDSALYFCASSVEGRGGTSYNEQFFGPGTRLTVL.

This clone has just a few counts. The CDR3 DNA is TGCGCCAGCAGTACAGTTACAGGGGGAAATGGCTACACCTTC. Translated, it gives CASSTVTGGNGYTF. The rearrangement joins TRBV5-1 to TRBJ1-2; 8 nucleotides agree with TRBD1. Trimming took 5 bases from V and 6 from J; bases not matched to a gene: 9. The CDR3 is 14 residues long. Germline V gives CDR1 SGHRS, CDR2 YFSETQ.

The rearrangement links TRBV6-6 to TRBJ2-2; tentatively, D is TRBD1 (7 bases). Trimming took 4 bases from V and 5 from J, leaving 8 bases between them. Germline CDR1 MNHNY, CDR2 SVGAGI (reference sequence). The CDR3 totals 13 residues. CDR3 nucleotides: TGTGCCAGCAGTTCAGGGGGGACCGGGGAGCTGTTTTTT. This gives the protein CASSSGGTGELFF.

This clone was seen a handful of times. This sequence joins TRBV5-6 and TRBJ1-1; D unclear. The CDR3 extends over 12 amino acids. Trimming removed 1 base from V and 11 bases from J, with 12 bases in between. CDR1 SGHDT and CDR2 YYEEEE come from the germline V gene. This CDR3 reads CASSLNREVAFF. CDR3 nucleotide sequence: TGTGCCAGCAGCTTGAATAGGGAGGTGGCTTTCTTT. Drawing the rest from reference TRBV5-6 and TRBJ1-1, the complete variable domain is DAGVTQSPTHLIKTRGQQVTLRCSPKSGHDTVSWYQQALGQGPQFIFQYYEEEERQRGNFPDRFSGHQFPNYSSELNVNALLLGDSALYLCASSLNREVAFFGQGTRLTVV.

The rearrangement links TRBV5-6 to TRBJ1-1; 7 nucleotides match TRBD1. Germline CDR1 reads SGHDT; CDR2 reads YYEEEE. The J segment lost 7 bases and the V segment lost 4 bases, leaving 7 bases of the junction unmatched. There are 13 residues in the CDR3. CDR3 nucleotides: TGTGCCAGCAGCATCGGGACAGCCCGTGAAGCTTTCTTT. The encoded protein is CASSIGTAREAFF.

The sample holds a few counts of this clone. The chain couples TRBV7-9 to TRBJ1-1; TRBD1 might be the D (5 bases). The CDR3 has 14 residues. Trimming left V 5 bases short and J 2 bases short, with 12 bases between. Germline values: CDR1 SEHNR, CDR2 FQNEAQ (reference sequence). The CDR3 sequence is CASSADRTNTEAFF. CDR3 nucleotides: TGTGCCAGCAGCGCCGACAGAACCAACACTGAAGCTTTCTTT.